This TCR beta chain was sequenced for a study of shared clonotypes between healthy human individuals. Points from the study as a whole: The low donor count limited represented genetic and exposure-history diversity.

Naive CD8 cells, CD45RO-negative and positively selected for CCR7, excluded terminally differentiated effector memory CD45RA+ cells. The CDR3 has 16 residues. Trimming took 3 bases from V and 7 from J, leaving 19 bases between them. In germline, CDR1 is MNHEY, CDR2 SMNVEV (reference sequence). This clone was picked up one time. The antigen is unknown. Every subset had its genomic DNA shared out evenly among several immunoSEQ plates. Sorted subsets were amplified in replicate PCRs using approximately 0.2 ug DNA, roughly 30,000 T cell genomes. Produced via immunoSEQ multiplex PCR; TCRdb's table is partial and in-frame only. The table records approximately 720,000 clones, roughly nine tenths of them present only once.

The sequence was obtained from a man in his thirties or forties in good health. V and J are TRBV27 and TRBJ2-1; tentative D call: TRBD2 (7 bases). Sequencing was carried out using naive CD8+ T cells sorted from blood. CDR3 protein: CASSLGRGSRGNEQFF. The CDR3 DNA reads TGTGCCAGCAGTTTGGGTCGCGGGAGCAGGGGTAATGAGCAGTTCTTC.